This paragraph covers one T cell receptor (beta chain) sequence. This entry belongs to a study of T-cell reconstitution after alpha-beta-depleted transplantation in children. The V gene's germline CDR1 is MDHEN and CDR2 SYDVKM. This CDR3 has 17 amino acids. Trimming stripped 5 bases from V and 5 bases from J, with 21 bases between. For TCRbeta, the library was prepared with unique molecular identifiers. In TCRdb, the PCR reads were re-called with MiXCR into one record per CDR3 protein. In the table there are approximately 520,000 distinct CDR3 sequences, roughly 33% of which are singletons. The receptor was derived from a human donor who donated a stem cell graft to a child with aplastic anemia. The chain has TRBV28 and TRBJ2-2; D is ambiguous. Specimen: PBMCs from the stem cell graft donor, collected from the stem cell graft. The CDR3 nucleotides are TGTGCCAGCAGTCTAAACGACGGCGATATTTCGACCGGGGAGCTGTTTTTT. The encoded protein is CASSLNDGDISTGELFF.